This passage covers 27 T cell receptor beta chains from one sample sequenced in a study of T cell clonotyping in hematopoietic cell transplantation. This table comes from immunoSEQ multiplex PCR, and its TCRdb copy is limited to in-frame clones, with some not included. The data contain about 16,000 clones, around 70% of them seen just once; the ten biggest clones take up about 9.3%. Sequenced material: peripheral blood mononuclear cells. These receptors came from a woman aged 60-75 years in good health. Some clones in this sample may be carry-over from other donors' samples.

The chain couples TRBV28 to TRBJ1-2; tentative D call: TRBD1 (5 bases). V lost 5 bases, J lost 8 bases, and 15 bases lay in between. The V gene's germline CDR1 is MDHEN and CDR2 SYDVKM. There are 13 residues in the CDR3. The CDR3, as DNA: TGTGCCAGCAGTGATGTCGGACAAAGGGGCTACACCTTC. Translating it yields CASSDVGQRGYTF.

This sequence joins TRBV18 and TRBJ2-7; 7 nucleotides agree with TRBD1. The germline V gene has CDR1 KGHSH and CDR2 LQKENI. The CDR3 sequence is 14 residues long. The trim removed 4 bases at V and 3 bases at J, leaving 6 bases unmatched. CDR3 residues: CASSLRDRHYEQYF. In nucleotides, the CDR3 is TGTGCCAGCTCACTAAGGGACAGACACTACGAGCAGTACTTC.

The CDR3 loop reads CAWRLAGNTIYF. CDR3 bases: TGTGCCTGGAGGTTAGCCGGAAACACCATATATTTT. This chain connects TRBV30 to TRBJ1-3; D ambiguous. The CDR3 sequence is 12 residues long. Looked up from germline, CDR1 is GTSNPN and CDR2 is SVGIG (reference sequence). V dropped 3 bases and J dropped 4 bases, with 7 bases sitting between them.

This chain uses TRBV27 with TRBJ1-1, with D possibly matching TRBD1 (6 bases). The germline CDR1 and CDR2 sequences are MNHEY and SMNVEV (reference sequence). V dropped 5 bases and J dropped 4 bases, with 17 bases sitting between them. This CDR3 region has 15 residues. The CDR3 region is CASSQKQGDGTEAFF. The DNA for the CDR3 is TGTGCCAGCAGTCAAAAACAGGGTGATGGCACTGAAGCTTTCTTT.

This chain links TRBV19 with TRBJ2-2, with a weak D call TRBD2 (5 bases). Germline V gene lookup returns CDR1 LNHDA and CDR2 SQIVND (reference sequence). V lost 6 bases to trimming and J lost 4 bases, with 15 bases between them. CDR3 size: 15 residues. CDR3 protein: CASRILRARTGELFF. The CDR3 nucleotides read TGTGCCAGTAGGATCTTGAGGGCGCGCACCGGGGAGCTGTTTTTT.

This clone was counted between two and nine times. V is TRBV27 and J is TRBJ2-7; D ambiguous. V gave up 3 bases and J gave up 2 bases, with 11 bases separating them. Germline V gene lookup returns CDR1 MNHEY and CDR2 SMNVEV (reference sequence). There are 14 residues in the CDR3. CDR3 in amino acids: CASSLSESPYEQYF. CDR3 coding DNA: TGTGCCAGCAGTTTGAGCGAGAGCCCCTACGAGCAGTACTTC.

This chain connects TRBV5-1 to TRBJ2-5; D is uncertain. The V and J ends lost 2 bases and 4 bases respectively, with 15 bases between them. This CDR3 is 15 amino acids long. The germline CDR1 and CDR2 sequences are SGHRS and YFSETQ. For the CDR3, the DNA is TGCGCCAGCAGCTTCGGGCGAGCGATTGGAGAGACCCAGTACTTC. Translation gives CASSFGRAIGETQYF. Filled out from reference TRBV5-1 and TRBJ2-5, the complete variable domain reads KAGVTQTPRYLIKTRGQQVTLSCSPISGHRSVSWYQQTPGQGLQFLFEYFSETQRNKGNFPGRFSGRQFSNSRSEMNVSTLELGDSALYLCASSFGRAIGETQYFGPGTRLLVL.

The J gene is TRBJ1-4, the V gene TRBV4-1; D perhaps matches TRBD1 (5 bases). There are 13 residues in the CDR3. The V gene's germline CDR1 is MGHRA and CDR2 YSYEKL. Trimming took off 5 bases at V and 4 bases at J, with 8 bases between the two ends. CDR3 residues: CASSKGLNEKLFF. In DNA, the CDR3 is TGCGCCAGCAGCAAGGGACTTAATGAAAAACTGTTTTTT.

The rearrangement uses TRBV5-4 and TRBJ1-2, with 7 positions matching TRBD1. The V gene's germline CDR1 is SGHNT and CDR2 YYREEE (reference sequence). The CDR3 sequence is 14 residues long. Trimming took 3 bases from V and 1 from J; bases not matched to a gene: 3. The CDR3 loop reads CASSWGQSNYGYTF. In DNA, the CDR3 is TGTGCCAGCAGCTGGGGACAGAGTAACTATGGCTACACCTTC.

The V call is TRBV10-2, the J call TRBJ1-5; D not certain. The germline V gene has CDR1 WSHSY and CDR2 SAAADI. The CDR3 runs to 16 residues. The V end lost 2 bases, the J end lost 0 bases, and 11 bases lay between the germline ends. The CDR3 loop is CASSEPPGNSNQPQHF. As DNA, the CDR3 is TGCGCCAGCAGTGAGCCGCCAGGTAATAGCAATCAGCCCCAGCATTTT.

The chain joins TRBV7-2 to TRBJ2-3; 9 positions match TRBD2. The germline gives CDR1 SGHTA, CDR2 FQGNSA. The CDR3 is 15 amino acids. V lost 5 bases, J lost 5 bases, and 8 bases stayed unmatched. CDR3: CASSRDGTSQDTQYF. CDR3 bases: TGTGCCAGCAGCCGCGACGGGACTAGCCAAGATACGCAGTATTTT. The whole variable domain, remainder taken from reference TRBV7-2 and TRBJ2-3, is GAGVSQSPSNKVTEKGKDVELRCDPISGHTALYWYRQSLGQGLEFLIYFQGNSAPDKSGLPSDRFSAERTGGSVSTLTIQRTQQEDSAVYLCASSRDGTSQDTQYFGPGTRLTVL.

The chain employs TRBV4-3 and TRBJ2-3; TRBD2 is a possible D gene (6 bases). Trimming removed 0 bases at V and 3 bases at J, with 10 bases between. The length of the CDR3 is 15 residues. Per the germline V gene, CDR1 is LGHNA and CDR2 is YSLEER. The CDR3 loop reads CASSQEVGGTDTQYF. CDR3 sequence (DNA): TGCGCCAGCAGCCAAGAAGTTGGGGGGACAGATACGCAGTATTTT.

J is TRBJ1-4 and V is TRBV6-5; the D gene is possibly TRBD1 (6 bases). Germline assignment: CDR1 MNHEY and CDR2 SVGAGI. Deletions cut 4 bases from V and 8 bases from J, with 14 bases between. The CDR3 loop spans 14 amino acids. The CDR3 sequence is CASSSRGAWEKLFF. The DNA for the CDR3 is TGTGCCAGCAGTTCCAGGGGAGCGTGGGAAAAACTGTTTTTT.

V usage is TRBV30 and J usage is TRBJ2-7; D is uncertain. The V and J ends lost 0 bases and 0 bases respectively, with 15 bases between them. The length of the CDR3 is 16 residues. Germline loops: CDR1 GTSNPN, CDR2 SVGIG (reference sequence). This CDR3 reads CAWSVLPRQSSYEQYF. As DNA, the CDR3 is TGTGCCTGGAGTGTACTTCCCAGGCAGAGCTCCTACGAGCAGTACTTC.

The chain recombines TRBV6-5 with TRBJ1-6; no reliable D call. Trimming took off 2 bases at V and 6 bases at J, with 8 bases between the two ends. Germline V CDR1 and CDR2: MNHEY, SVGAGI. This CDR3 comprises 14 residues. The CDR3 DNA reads TGTGCCAGCAGTTACGGACGGCGTAATTCACCCCTCCACTTT. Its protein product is CASSYGRRNSPLHF.

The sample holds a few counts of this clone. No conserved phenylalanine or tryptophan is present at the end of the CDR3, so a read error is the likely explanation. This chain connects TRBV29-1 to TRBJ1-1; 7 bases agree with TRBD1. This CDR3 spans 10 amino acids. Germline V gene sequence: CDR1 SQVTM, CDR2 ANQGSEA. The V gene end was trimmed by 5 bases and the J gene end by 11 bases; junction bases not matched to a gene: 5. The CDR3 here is CSVWDSAAFL. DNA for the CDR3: TGCAGCGTTTGGGACAGCGCGGCTTTCCTT.

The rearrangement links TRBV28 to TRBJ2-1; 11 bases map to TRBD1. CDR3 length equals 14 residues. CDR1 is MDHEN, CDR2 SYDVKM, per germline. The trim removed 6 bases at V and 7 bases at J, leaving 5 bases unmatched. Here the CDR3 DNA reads TGTGCCAGCAGCCCCGGGACAGGGGGGAATGAGCAGTTCTTC. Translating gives CASSPGTGGNEQFF.

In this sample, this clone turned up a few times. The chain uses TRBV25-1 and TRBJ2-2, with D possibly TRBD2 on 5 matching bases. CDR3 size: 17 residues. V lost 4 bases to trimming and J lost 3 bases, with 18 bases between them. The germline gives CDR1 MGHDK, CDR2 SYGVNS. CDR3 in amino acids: CASSGGDRSRYTGELFF. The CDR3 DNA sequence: TGTGCCAGCAGTGGGGGAGACCGATCCCGATACACCGGGGAGCTGTTTTTT.

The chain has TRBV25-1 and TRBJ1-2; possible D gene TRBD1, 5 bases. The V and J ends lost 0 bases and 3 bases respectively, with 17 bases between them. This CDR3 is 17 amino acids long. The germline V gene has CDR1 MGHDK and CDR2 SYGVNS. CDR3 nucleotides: TGTGCCAGCAGTGAATACGGGGCTTACTCACCGTACTATGGCTACACCTTC. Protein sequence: CASSEYGAYSPYYGYTF.

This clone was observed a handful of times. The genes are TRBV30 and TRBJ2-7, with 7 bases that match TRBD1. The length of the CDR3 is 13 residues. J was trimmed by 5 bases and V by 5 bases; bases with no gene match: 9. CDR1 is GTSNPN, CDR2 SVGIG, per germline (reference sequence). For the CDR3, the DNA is TGTGCCTGGGATCGACAGGGAGTCCACGAGCAGTACTTC. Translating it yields CAWDRQGVHEQYF.

The DNA of the CDR3 is TGTGCCAGCAGCTTTCAAGGGGGCTACGAGCAGTACTTC. It encodes CASSFQGGYEQYF. The chain carries TRBV7-6 and TRBJ2-7; D is perhaps TRBD1 (6 bases). The CDR3 totals 13 residues. The germline gives CDR1 SGHVS, CDR2 FNYEAQ. Deletions cut 3 bases from V and 3 bases from J, with 9 bases between.

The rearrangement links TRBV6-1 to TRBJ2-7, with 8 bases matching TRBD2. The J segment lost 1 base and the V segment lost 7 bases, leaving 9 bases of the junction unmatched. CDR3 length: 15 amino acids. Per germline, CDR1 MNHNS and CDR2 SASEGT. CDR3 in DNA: TGTGCCAGCAACCCACGGGGGGGGAAATCCTACGAGCAGTACTTC. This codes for CASNPRGGKSYEQYF.

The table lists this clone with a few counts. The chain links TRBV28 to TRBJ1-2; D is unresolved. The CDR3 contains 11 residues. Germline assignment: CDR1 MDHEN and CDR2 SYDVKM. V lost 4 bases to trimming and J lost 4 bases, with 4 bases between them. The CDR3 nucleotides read TGTGCCAGCAGTTCCTTCTATGGCTACACCTTC. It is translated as CASSSFYGYTF.

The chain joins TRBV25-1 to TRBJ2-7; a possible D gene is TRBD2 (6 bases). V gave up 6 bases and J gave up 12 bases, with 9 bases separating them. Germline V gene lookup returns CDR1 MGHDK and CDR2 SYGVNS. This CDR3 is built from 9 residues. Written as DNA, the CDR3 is TGTGCCAGCAGCGGGGGACTGTACTTC. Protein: CASSGGLYF.

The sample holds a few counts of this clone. CDR3 amino acids: CASSGTGVLAYSNQPQHF. The CDR3 coding sequence is TGTGCCAGCAGTGGGACAGGGGTATTGGCCTATAGCAATCAGCCCCAGCATTTT. The chain joins TRBV2 to TRBJ1-5, with 9 bases matching TRBD1. This CDR3 is 18 amino acids long. CDR1 is SNHLY and CDR2 is FYNNEI in the germline V gene. The ends lost 4 bases at V and 0 bases at J; junction bases unmatched: 10.

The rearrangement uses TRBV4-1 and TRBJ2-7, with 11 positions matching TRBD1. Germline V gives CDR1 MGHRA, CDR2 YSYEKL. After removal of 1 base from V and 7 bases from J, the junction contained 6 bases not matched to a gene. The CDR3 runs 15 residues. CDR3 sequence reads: CASSQGGTGGFEQYF. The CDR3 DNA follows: TGCGCCAGCAGCCAAGGCGGGACAGGGGGTTTTGAGCAGTACTTC.

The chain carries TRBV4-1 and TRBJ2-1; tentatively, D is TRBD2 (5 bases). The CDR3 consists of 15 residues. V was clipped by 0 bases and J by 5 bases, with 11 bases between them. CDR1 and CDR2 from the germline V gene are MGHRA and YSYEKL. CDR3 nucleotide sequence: TGCGCCAGCAGCCAAGAGCGGACTCGCGACAATGAGCAGTTCTTC. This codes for CASSQERTRDNEQFF.